The sample holds many counts of the clone carrying this T cell receptor beta chain. The antigen remains undetermined. The hyperthyroidism patients had all been newly diagnosed, and their disease duration was under 2 months. Their ages ranged from 18 to 65 years. PBMCs were sourced from roughly 10 ml fresh peripheral blood. The data belong to a study of T cells in Graves' hyperthyroidism and ophthalmopathy. Study findings and constraints: Appearing also in blood were most of the thyroid clonotypes expanded above 0.001.

The CDR3 covers 15 residues. Trimming removed 3 bases from V and 6 bases from J; junction bases left unmatched: 7. From germline, CDR1 is SGHRS and CDR2 YFSETQ. Using RNA transcripts as the source, TCR beta CDR3 regions were amplified. HTBI primers were the set used in a first-round RT-PCR of the TCR CDR3. From the multiplex PCR reads, TCRdb called clonotypes with MiXCR, one entry per CDR3 protein. The sample records around 400,000 distinct CDR3 sequences, approximately 14% being singletons. What was sequenced was blood. The sequence came from a young woman with Graves' hyperthyroidism that later progressed to Graves' ophthalmopathy. The chain combines TRBV5-1 with TRBJ2-1, with 9 bases aligning to TRBD1. The CDR3 sequence: CASSSTGQGSNEQFF. DNA of the CDR3: TGCGCCAGCAGCTCAACGGGACAGGGTAGCAATGAGCAGTTCTTC.